The clone carrying this T cell receptor (beta chain) has only one observation. Its cognate antigen is unknown. Each donor gave one heparinised blood draw averaging around 120 mL. CD4+ naive, central memory, regulatory and stem cell-like memory cells were sorted via CD45RO/CCR7/CD25/CD127/CD95/CD27. V was clipped by 2 bases and J by 6 bases; unmatched bases: 11. Germline lookup yields CDR1 SGHDN and CDR2 FVKESK. CDR3 length: 17 amino acids. The sample comes from a study of beta chain features in type 1 diabetes. Overall study context: In all, around 110,000,000 sorted cells from all samples were analyzed.

Every bit of the isolated RNA underwent reverse transcription, so sequencing read expressed TCRB transcripts. TCRdb's copy holds only in-frame clones and misses some; the assay was immunoSEQ multiplex PCR. The sample shows 350,000 to 450,000 clones, 10% to 15% of them seen only once. General observations from the study: Fewer junction insertions and more nucleotide deletions appeared in type 1 diabetes patients. Moderate but significant shortening of TCRB CDR3s was recorded in all four CD4+ subsets from Type 1 diabetes patients.

This receptor was identified in a woman between 18 and 29 years old with type 1 diabetes. The chain employs TRBV14 and TRBJ2-1; 9 nucleotides agree with TRBD2. The sequenced sample consisted of naive CD4+ T cells from blood. CDR3 nucleotides: TGTGCCAGCAGCCAAATCACAGGAAGCGGGAGGACCAATGAGCAGTTCTTC. The encoded protein is CASSQITGSGRTNEQFF. Together with reference TRBV14 and TRBJ2-1, the CDR3 gives the full variable domain: EAGVTQFPSHSVIEKGQTVTLRCDPISGHDNLYWYRRVMGKEIKFLLHFVKESKQDESGMPNNRFLAERTGGTYSTLKVQPAELEDSGVYFCASSQITGSGRTNEQFFGPGTRLTVL.